The clone carrying this TCR beta chain was counted a single time. The cohort comprised adults aged roughly 18 to 100 years residing in about two dozen US areas. Recovered Cohort 3 donors showed two negative PCRs, clearance, or symptom resolution. The authors' processing: Cell counts per sample came from amplifying reference gene primers. Libraries were prepared by immunoSEQ multiplex PCR; TCRdb keeps only in-frame clonotypes and omits some of them. The DNA was the basis for D and trimming; V, J and clone size are from that table. The sample consists of around 250,000 clones, 85% to 90% of them appearing once. Germline CDR1 and CDR2: GTSNPN and SVGIG (reference sequence). CDR3 length: 19 amino acids. Germline trimming cut 1 base from V and 4 bases from J; bases unmatched to any gene: 10. These data are taken from a study of blood T cell repertoires in COVID-19. Overall study: Acute and convalescent COVID-19 samples came from the United States, Italy and Spain.

The TCR originated in a woman between 50 and 59 years old who had recovered from COVID-19. Specimen: PBMCs or T cells enriched from blood (not recorded which). V and J are TRBV30 and TRBJ2-2; 15 nucleotides line up with TRBD2. The CDR3 loop reads CAWSGGTSGRNGGTGELFF. DNA for the CDR3: TGTGCCTGGAGTGGGGGGACTAGCGGGAGGAACGGTGGCACCGGGGAGCTGTTTTTT.